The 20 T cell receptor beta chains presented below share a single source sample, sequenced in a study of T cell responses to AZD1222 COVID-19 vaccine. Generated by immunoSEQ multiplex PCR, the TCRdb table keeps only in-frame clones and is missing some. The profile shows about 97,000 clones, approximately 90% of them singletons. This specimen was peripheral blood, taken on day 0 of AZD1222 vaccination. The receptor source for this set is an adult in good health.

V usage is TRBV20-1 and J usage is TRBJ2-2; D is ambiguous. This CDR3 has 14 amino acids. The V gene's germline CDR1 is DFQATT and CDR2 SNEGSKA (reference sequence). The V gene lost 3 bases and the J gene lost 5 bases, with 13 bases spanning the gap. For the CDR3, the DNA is TGCAGTGCTAGTTCCCCGAGCCGGACCGGGGAGCTGTTTTTT. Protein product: CSASSPSRTGELFF.

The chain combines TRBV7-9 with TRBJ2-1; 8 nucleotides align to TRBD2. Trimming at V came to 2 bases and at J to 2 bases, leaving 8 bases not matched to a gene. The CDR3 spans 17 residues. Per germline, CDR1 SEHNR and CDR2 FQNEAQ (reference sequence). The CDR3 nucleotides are TGTGCCAGCAGCTTACAAGCGGGAGTAGGTCCCTACAATGAGCAGTTCTTC. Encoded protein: CASSLQAGVGPYNEQFF.

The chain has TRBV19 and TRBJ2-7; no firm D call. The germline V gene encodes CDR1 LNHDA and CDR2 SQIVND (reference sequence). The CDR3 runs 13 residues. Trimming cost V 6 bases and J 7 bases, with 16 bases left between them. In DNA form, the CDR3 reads TGTGCCAGTAGAAACCCGAGAACTTTGGAGCAGTACTTC. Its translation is CASRNPRTLEQYF.

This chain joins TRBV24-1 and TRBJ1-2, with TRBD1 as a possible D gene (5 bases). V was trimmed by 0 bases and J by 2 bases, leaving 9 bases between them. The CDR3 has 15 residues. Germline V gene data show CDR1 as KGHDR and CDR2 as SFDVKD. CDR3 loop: CATSDLYGGNYGYTF. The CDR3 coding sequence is TGTGCCACCAGTGATTTGTATGGGGGGAACTATGGCTACACCTTC.

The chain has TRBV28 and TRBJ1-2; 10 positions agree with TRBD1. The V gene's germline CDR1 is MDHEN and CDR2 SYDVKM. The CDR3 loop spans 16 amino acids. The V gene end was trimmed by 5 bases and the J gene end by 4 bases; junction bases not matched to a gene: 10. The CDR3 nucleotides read TGTGCCAGCAGTCCCAAAAGGACAGGGGGTGCCTATGGCTACACCTTC. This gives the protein CASSPKRTGGAYGYTF.

This CDR3 reads CASNPTELNTEAFF. The CDR3 coding sequence is TGTGCCAGCAATCCGACAGAACTGAACACTGAAGCTTTCTTT. The rearrangement joins TRBV28 to TRBJ1-1; TRBD1 might be the D (5 bases). Trimming removed 7 bases from V and 0 bases from J, with 12 bases in between. Germline CDR1 reads MDHEN; CDR2 reads SYDVKM. The CDR3 length is 14 residues.

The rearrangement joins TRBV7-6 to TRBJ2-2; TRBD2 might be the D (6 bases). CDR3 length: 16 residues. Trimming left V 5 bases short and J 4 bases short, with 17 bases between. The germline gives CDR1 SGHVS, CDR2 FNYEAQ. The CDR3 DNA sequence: TGTGCCAGCAGCCTGTATGGGGGGTCGGCCACCGGGGAGCTGTTTTTT. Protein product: CASSLYGGSATGELFF. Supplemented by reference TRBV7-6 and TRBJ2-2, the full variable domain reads GAGVSQSPRYKVTKRGQDVALRCDPISGHVSLYWYRQALGQGPEFLTYFNYEAQQDKSGLPNDRFSAERPEGSISTLTIQRTEQRDSAMYRCASSLYGGSATGELFFGEGSRLTVL.

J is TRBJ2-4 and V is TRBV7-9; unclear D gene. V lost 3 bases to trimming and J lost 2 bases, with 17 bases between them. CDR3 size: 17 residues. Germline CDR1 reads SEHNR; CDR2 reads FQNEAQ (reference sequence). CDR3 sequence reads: CASSLGLIGGTKNIQYF. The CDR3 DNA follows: TGTGCCAGCAGCTTGGGCCTAATCGGTGGAACCAAAAACATTCAGTACTTC.

The CDR3 DNA reads as TGTGCCAGCAGTGTGAGGGGTGGCTACACCTTC. Translation: CASSVRGGYTF. The rearrangement links TRBV28 to TRBJ1-2, with a weak D call TRBD1 (5 bases). V gave up 5 bases and J gave up 7 bases, with 8 bases separating them. The V gene's germline CDR1 is MDHEN and CDR2 SYDVKM. CDR3 size: 11 residues.

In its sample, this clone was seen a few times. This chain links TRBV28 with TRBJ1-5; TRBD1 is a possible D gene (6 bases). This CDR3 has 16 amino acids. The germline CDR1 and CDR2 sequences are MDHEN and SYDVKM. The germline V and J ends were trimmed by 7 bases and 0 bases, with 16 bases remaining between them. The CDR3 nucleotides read TGTGCCAGCACCCCGCTCGGGGGGCTTAGCAATCAGCCCCAGCATTTT. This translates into CASTPLGGLSNQPQHF. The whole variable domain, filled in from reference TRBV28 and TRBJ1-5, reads DVKVTQSSRYLVKRTGEKVFLECVQDMDHENMFWYRQDPGLGLRLIYFSYDVKMKEKGDIPEGYSVSREKKERFSLILESASTNQTSMYLCASTPLGGLSNQPQHFGDGTRLSIL.

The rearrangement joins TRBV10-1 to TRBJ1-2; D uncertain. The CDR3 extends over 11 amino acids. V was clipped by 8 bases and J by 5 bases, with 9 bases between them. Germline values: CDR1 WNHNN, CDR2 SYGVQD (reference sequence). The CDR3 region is CASLIPYGYTF. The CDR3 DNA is TGCGCCAGCCTAATTCCGTATGGCTACACCTTC.

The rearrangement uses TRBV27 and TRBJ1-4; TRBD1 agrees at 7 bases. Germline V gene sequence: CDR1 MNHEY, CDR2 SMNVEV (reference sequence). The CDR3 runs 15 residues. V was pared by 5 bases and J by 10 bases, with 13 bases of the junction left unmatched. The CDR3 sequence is CASSPTHDRVGKLFF. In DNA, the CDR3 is TGTGCCAGCAGTCCGACCCACGACAGGGTAGGAAAACTGTTTTTT.

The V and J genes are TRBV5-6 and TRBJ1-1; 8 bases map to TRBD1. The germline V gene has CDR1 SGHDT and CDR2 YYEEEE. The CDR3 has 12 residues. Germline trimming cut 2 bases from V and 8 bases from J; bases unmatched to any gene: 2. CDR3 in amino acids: CASSFRQGEAFF. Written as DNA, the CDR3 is TGTGCCAGCAGCTTCAGACAGGGGGAAGCTTTCTTT.

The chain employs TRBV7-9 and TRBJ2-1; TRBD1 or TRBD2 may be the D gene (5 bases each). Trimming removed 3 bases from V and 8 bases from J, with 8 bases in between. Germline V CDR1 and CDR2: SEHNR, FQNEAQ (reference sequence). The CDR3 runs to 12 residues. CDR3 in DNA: TGTGCCAGCAGCTTGCAGGGAGATGAGCAGTTCTTC. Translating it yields CASSLQGDEQFF. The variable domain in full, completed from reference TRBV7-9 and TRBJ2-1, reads DTGVSQNPRHKITKRGQNVTFRCDPISEHNRLYWYRQTLGQGPEFLTYFQNEAQLEKSRLLSDRFSAERPKGSFSTLEIQRTEQGDSAMYLCASSLQGDEQFFGPGTRLTVL.

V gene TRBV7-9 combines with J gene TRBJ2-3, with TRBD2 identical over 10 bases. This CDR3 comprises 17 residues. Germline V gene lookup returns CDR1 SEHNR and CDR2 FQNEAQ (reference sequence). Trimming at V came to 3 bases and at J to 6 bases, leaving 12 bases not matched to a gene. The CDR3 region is CASSFPILAGVADTQYF. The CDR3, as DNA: TGTGCCAGCAGCTTCCCCATTCTAGCGGGAGTAGCGGATACGCAGTATTTT.

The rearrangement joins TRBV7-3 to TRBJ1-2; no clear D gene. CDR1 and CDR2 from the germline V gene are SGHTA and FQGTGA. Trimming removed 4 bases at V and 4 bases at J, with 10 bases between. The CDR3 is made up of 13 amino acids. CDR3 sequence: CASSSRQIYGYTF. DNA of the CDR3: TGTGCCAGCAGCTCCAGGCAGATCTATGGCTACACCTTC.

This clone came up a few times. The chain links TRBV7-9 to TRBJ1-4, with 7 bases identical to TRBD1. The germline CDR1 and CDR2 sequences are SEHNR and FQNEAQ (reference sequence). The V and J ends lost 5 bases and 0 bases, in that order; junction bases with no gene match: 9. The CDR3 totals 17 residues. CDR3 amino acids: CASSKGTVDATNEKLFF. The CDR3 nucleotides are TGTGCCAGCAGCAAAGGGACAGTCGATGCAACTAATGAAAAACTGTTTTTT.

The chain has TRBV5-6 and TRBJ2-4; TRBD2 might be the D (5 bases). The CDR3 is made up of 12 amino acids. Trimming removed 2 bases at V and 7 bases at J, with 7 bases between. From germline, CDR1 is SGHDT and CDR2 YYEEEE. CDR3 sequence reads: CASSFGENIQYF. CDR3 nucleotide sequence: TGTGCCAGCAGCTTCGGGGAGAACATTCAGTACTTC.

CDR3 nucleotide sequence: TGTGCCAGCAGCTTAGGGCAGGGCCAAGAGACCCAGTACTTC. Encoded protein: CASSLGQGQETQYF. J is TRBJ2-5 and V is TRBV11-3; a possible D gene is TRBD1 (5 bases). The CDR3 sequence is 14 residues long. Trimming took off 1 base at V and 1 base at J, with 7 bases between the two ends. CDR1 and CDR2 (germline): SGHNT, YENEEA.

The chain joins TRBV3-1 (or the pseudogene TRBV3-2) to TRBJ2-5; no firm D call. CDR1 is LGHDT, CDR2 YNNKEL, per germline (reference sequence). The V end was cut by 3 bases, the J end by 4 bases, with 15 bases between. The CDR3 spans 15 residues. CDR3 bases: TGTGCCAGCAGCCATGACTTAACGTCCTTAGAGACCCAGTACTTC. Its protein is CASSHDLTSLETQYF.